This TCR beta chain was captured by sequencing in a study of T-cell memory formation after mild COVID-19. TCRdb used MiXCR to reprocess the 5' RACE reads, holding one entry per CDR3 protein. The sample has some 65,000 distinct CDR3 sequences; around 15% are singletons. Turning to this clonotype: No antigen is known for it.

This CDR3 is 13 amino acids long. Trimming pared 10 bases from V and 8 bases from J, leaving 19 bases between. The germline V gene encodes CDR1 KGHDR and CDR2 SFDVKD. Study results and limitations: Some responding clones appeared in pre-infection memory, suggesting cross-reactive memory joined. CD8+ contracting clones occupied EMRA, while CD4+ ones occupied mainly CM and EM.

The specimen sequenced was PBMCs or a T cell subset sorted from them (not recorded which). The V gene is TRBV24-1, the J gene TRBJ1-2; D ambiguous. This clonotype was obtained from an adult woman who had mild COVID-19 (a few samples of this study predate the infection). Cell type and time point are not known. The CDR3 DNA reads as TGTGCCACTAGCCCGGGAAGTCAGGTGGGCTACACCTTC. Translated: CATSPGSQVGYTF.